Following are 13 T cell receptor beta chains from one sample sequenced in a study of shared clonotypes between healthy human individuals. Assay used: immunoSEQ multiplex PCR; TCRdb lists only in-frame clones, some missing. The sample yields around 2,000,000 clones, about 93% seen once. Naive CD8 cells were CD45RO-negative, positively selected for CCR7, excluding terminally differentiated effector memory CD45RA+ cells. The specimen was naive CD8+ T cells from PBMCs. These TCRs come from a man aged 18-30 years in good health. Some clones in this sample may be carry-over from other donors' samples.

This chain joins TRBV10-3 and TRBJ2-1; 10 bases map to TRBD1. V was clipped by 10 bases and J by 5 bases; unmatched bases: 11. The CDR3 is made up of 15 amino acids. Germline V gives CDR1 ENHRY, CDR2 SYGVKD. The CDR3 here is CATLGDRGPNNEQFF. In nucleotides, the CDR3 is TGTGCCACATTAGGTGACAGGGGGCCTAACAATGAGCAGTTCTTC.

Concerning this clone: The sample carries other DNA sequences with the same CDR3. J is TRBJ2-1 and V is TRBV11-2; D is unclear. Trimming pared 6 bases from V and 4 bases from J, leaving 10 bases between. The CDR3 extends over 13 amino acids. Germline assignment: CDR1 SGHAT and CDR2 FQNNGV. This chain's CDR3 is CASSYNSYNEQFF. CDR3 bases: TGTGCCAGCAGTTACAACTCTTACAATGAGCAGTTCTTC.

V is TRBV4-1 and J is TRBJ2-1, with D possibly TRBD2 on 6 matching bases. V gave up 4 bases and J gave up 2 bases, with 9 bases separating them. This CDR3 has 14 amino acids. The V gene's germline CDR1 is MGHRA and CDR2 YSYEKL. The CDR3 is CASSLRTTYNEQFF. The CDR3 DNA is TGCGCCAGCAGCCTGAGGACTACCTACAATGAGCAGTTCTTC.

This chain links TRBV5-4 with TRBJ2-2; the D gene could be TRBD1 or TRBD2 (6 bases each). V was cut by 7 bases and J by 6 bases, with 13 bases left in between. Germline CDR1 is SGHNT and CDR2 is YYREEE (reference sequence). This CDR3 is 13 amino acids long. The CDR3, as DNA: TGTGCCAGCTATGAGGGGGGAGCCGGGGAGCTGTTTTTT. Translation: CASYEGGAGELFF.

The chain links TRBV5-3 to TRBJ1-5; possibly TRBD1 for D (6 bases). TRBV5-3 is labeled an ORF, and its function is uncertain. The V and J ends lost 0 bases and 0 bases respectively, with 16 bases between them. This CDR3 region has 18 residues. The CDR3 loop reads CARSLEGWRGNSNQPQHF. The DNA for the CDR3 is TGTGCCAGAAGCTTGGAGGGGTGGAGGGGGAATAGCAATCAGCCCCAGCATTTT.

Details on this clone: Being one base from a much bigger clone, this may be a read error. The same CDR3 can be traced to other DNA sequences in this sample. The chain links TRBV28 to TRBJ2-7; tentatively, D is TRBD2 (6 bases). Trimming left V 3 bases short and J 1 base short, with 7 bases between. CDR1 MDHEN and CDR2 SYDVKM come from the germline V gene. This CDR3 region has 13 residues. In DNA form, the CDR3 reads TGTGCCAGCAGTTTGGGGAGGTCCTACGAGCAGTACTTC. Translation gives CASSLGRSYEQYF.

The chain has TRBV9 and TRBJ2-1; 12 nucleotides agree with TRBD2. The trim removed 1 base at V and 5 bases at J, leaving 7 bases unmatched. The CDR3 extends over 17 amino acids. In germline, CDR1 is SGDLS, CDR2 YYNGEE. DNA of the CDR3: TGTGCCAGCAGCGTAAGTAGGACTAGCGGGGACCACAATGAGCAGTTCTTC. It codes for CASSVSRTSGDHNEQFF.

This rearrangement joins TRBV29-1 to TRBJ2-7; D may correspond to TRBD1 or TRBD2 (5 bases each). Germline V gene lookup returns CDR1 SQVTM and CDR2 ANQGSEA. The CDR3 extends over 12 amino acids. V was pared by 4 bases and J by 6 bases, with 13 bases between. CDR3 protein: CSVVEPRGEQYF. DNA for the CDR3: TGCAGCGTTGTGGAGCCGAGGGGCGAGCAGTACTTC.

The rearrangement uses TRBV19 and TRBJ2-7; 9 positions agree with TRBD2. The germline V gene encodes CDR1 LNHDA and CDR2 SQIVND (reference sequence). This CDR3 region has 13 residues. The trim removed 7 bases at V and 3 bases at J, leaving 4 bases unmatched. The CDR3 loop reads CASKLAGSYEQYF. CDR3 DNA sequence: TGTGCCAGTAAGCTAGCGGGAAGCTACGAGCAGTACTTC.

This sequence joins TRBV4-1 and TRBJ1-2; D is undetermined. V lost 3 bases to trimming and J lost 3 bases, with 8 bases between them. Germline V lookup: CDR1 MGHRA, CDR2 YSYEKL. The CDR3 contains 13 residues. This chain's CDR3 is CASSHVRDYGYTF. In DNA form, the CDR3 reads TGCGCCAGCAGCCACGTCCGGGACTATGGCTACACCTTC.

CDR3: CSVEDSDGYNEQFF. The CDR3 DNA reads TGCAGCGTTGAAGATTCCGACGGATACAATGAGCAGTTCTTC. The chain has TRBV29-1 and TRBJ2-1; the D is unclear. The CDR3 runs 14 residues. Trimming took 0 bases from V and 4 from J, leaving 10 bases between them. Germline-derived CDR1 and CDR2 are SQVTM and ANQGSEA.

V and J are TRBV6-6 and TRBJ1-3, with D uncertain. The CDR3 has 14 residues. V dropped 2 bases and J dropped 6 bases, with 11 bases sitting between them. The V gene's germline CDR1 is MNHNY and CDR2 SVGAGI (reference sequence). CDR3 in amino acids: CASSYRDGENTIYF. In nucleotides, the CDR3 is TGTGCCAGCAGTTACAGGGATGGAGAAAACACCATATATTTT.

This rearrangement joins TRBV7-8 to TRBJ2-7; TRBD1 agrees at 7 bases. Germline values: CDR1 SGHVS, CDR2 FQNEAQ. The V gene end was trimmed by 1 base and the J gene end by 0 bases; junction bases not matched to a gene: 15. The CDR3 loop spans 19 amino acids. This CDR3 is CASSLERGPGPVPSYEQYF. CDR3 DNA sequence: TGTGCCAGCAGCTTAGAGAGGGGGCCGGGTCCCGTCCCCTCCTACGAGCAGTACTTC.